One sample yielded the 3 T cell receptor beta chains listed below, sequenced in a study of post-analysis software for immune sequencing data. General study points: In patients, TRBV5-6, TRBV5-1 and TRBV20-1 belonged to 4 or 5 TRBV segments found more frequently than in controls.

Prepared libraries of TCR beta cDNA carried unique molecular identifiers. TCRdb recomputed calls from the PCR reads with MiXCR, one row per CDR3 protein. Altogether some 260,000 distinct CDR3 sequences are present, 35% to 40% being singletons, with the ten largest covering around 4.8%. Which antigens these TCRs recognize remains unknown. The sequencing sample was made of blood. These TCRs come from a girl aged 5-17 years with multiple sclerosis.

About this clonotype: A much bigger clone sits one base away, suggesting this may be a read error. V usage is TRBV12-3 or TRBV12-4 and J usage is TRBJ2-5; D is unclear. The CDR3 covers 14 residues. The CDR3 nucleotides are TGTGCCAACAGTCCGGACGGAATTTTGGAGACCCAGTACTTC. Its translation is CANSPDGILETQYF.

Comments on this clonotype: Being one base from a much bigger clone, this may be a read error. The chain recombines TRBV9 with TRBJ2-1, with 7 bases that match TRBD1. Germline CDR1 is SGDLS and CDR2 is YYNGEE. The CDR3 covers 14 residues. Losses at the gene ends were 7 bases for V and 7 bases for J; bases not matched to a gene: 11. CDR3: CASDNPGQRNEQFF. CDR3 bases: TGTGCCAGCGACAATCCGGGACAGAGAAATGAGCAGTTCTTC.

The chain joins TRBV28 to TRBJ2-7; 15 bases map to TRBD2. The V gene's germline CDR1 is MDHEN and CDR2 SYDVKM. V was pared by 10 bases and J by 3 bases, with 4 bases of the junction left unmatched. CDR3 size: 14 residues. This CDR3 reads CATWTSGRVYEQYF. In DNA form, the CDR3 reads TGTGCCACTTGGACTAGCGGGAGGGTCTACGAGCAGTACTTC. The full variable domain, its missing parts supplied by reference TRBV28 and TRBJ2-7, is DVKVTQSSRYLVKRTGEKVFLECVQDMDHENMFWYRQDPGLGLRLIYFSYDVKMKEKGDIPEGYSVSREKKERFSLILESASTNQTSMYLCATWTSGRVYEQYFGPGTRLTVT.